The 20 T cell receptor beta chains below all came from one sample that was sequenced in a study of response to subunit inactivated influenza vaccine. TCRdb called the RT-PCR reads again in MiXCR, with one record for every CDR3 protein. Counted here are a few hundred thousand distinct CDR3 sequences, around 13% occurring once; the ten biggest clones make up around 10%. The material sequenced was PBMCs from blood, taken less than 13 days after vaccination. Every receptor here comes from a man aged 45 to 65 who received an inactivated influenza vaccine.

The CDR3 DNA follows: TGTGCCAGCAGTCCACTATTCACCGGGGAGCTGTTTTTT. The encoded protein is CASSPLFTGELFF. The chain joins TRBV12-3 or TRBV12-4 to TRBJ2-2, with D uncertain. With 5 bases removed from V and 4 bases from J, the gap between germline ends came to 8 bases. This CDR3 spans 13 amino acids.

J is TRBJ2-5 and V is TRBV29-1; TRBD1 matches 7 bases. Germline V gene sequence: CDR1 SQVTM, CDR2 ANQGSEA. The V gene end was trimmed by 1 base and the J gene end by 3 bases; junction bases not matched to a gene: 5. The CDR3 is 14 amino acids. The CDR3 loop is CSVEGTGEKETQYF. DNA of the CDR3: TGCAGCGTTGAAGGGACAGGCGAAAAAGAGACCCAGTACTTC. The variable domain in full, with the rest retrieved from reference TRBV29-1 and TRBJ2-5, is SAVISQKPSRDICQRGTSLTIQCQVDSQVTMMFWYRQQPGQSLTLIATANQGSEATYESGFVIDKFPISRPNLTFSTLTVSNMSPEDSSIYLCSVEGTGEKETQYFGPGTRLLVL.

This clonotype has only a few counts. This rearrangement joins TRBV6-1 to TRBJ2-7, with D maybe TRBD2 (6 bases). Trimming cost V 10 bases and J 5 bases, with 18 bases left between them. The length of the CDR3 is 13 residues. Germline values: CDR1 MNHNS, CDR2 SASEGT. The CDR3 DNA reads TGTGCCACGGCCGCAGGAGGGGACGACGAGCAGTACTTC. This gives the protein CATAAGGDDEQYF.

V and J are TRBV13 and TRBJ2-7, with 7 nucleotides matching TRBD2. The J segment lost 5 bases and the V segment lost 1 base, leaving 5 bases of the junction unmatched. This CDR3 spans 14 amino acids. CDR1 is PRHDT, CDR2 FYEKMQ, per germline (reference sequence). The CDR3 region is CASSLDPLADEQYF. The DNA of the CDR3 is TGTGCCAGCAGCTTAGACCCCCTAGCGGACGAGCAGTACTTC.

This clonotype was detected only a few times. CDR3 amino acids: CSARSGQLAYEQYF. The CDR3 DNA is TGCAGTGCTAGGTCGGGACAGCTAGCCTACGAGCAGTACTTC. The chain uses TRBV20-1 and TRBJ2-7; the match to TRBD1 covers 7 bases. Unmatched junction bases numbered 7, after V lost 3 bases and J lost 2 bases. Germline V lookup: CDR1 DFQATT, CDR2 SNEGSKA (reference sequence). The CDR3 length is 14 residues.

The genes are TRBV6-1 and TRBJ1-1, with a tentative D call TRBD1 (5 bases). The CDR3 is 15 amino acids. Germline V gene lookup returns CDR1 MNHNS and CDR2 SASEGT. V lost 5 bases and J lost 3, with 16 bases in between. The CDR3, as DNA: TGTGCCAGCAGTAAGTGGGGCGGCGCGGACACTGAAGCTTTCTTT. Residues: CASSKWGGADTEAFF.

The V call is TRBV12-3 or TRBV12-4, the J call TRBJ2-1; D gene unclear. Trimming took off 7 bases at V and 4 bases at J, with 5 bases between the two ends. This CDR3 is built from 11 residues. The CDR3 sequence is CASTQYNEQFF. The CDR3 DNA reads as TGTGCCAGCACCCAGTACAATGAGCAGTTCTTC.

This clonotype was recorded at least ten times. The chain uses TRBV28 and TRBJ2-2; 10 nucleotides match TRBD2. The CDR3 totals 15 residues. The V segment lost 6 bases and the J segment 0 bases; nucleotides outside the gene matches: 1. Germline assignment: CDR1 MDHEN and CDR2 SYDVKM. Written as DNA, the CDR3 is TGTGCCAGCAGACTAGCGGGGCCGAACACCGGGGAGCTGTTTTTT. It codes for CASRLAGPNTGELFF.

V usage is TRBV4-2 and J usage is TRBJ2-1; TRBD2 matches 9 bases. Per the germline V gene, CDR1 is LGHNA and CDR2 is YNFKEQ. J lost 1 base, V lost 3 bases, and 4 bases had no gene match. The CDR3 runs 16 residues. The CDR3 nucleotides read TGTGCCAGCAGCCAGGGCAGCGGGGGGTCCTACAATGAGCAGTTCTTC. It specifies CASSQGSGGSYNEQFF.

The rearrangement uses TRBV12-3 or TRBV12-4 and TRBJ1-1, with D possibly being TRBD1 (6 bases). V gave up 3 bases and J gave up 4 bases, with 15 bases separating them. The CDR3 runs to 15 residues. The CDR3 DNA reads TGTGCCAGCAGTTTCAGGGCAGGGGTTGCCACTGAAGCTTTCTTT. It specifies CASSFRAGVATEAFF.

V is TRBV28 and J is TRBJ2-7; 8 nucleotides agree with TRBD2. V dropped 1 base and J dropped 5; count of bases not matched to a gene: 7. From germline, CDR1 is MDHEN and CDR2 SYDVKM. The CDR3 contains 15 residues. DNA for the CDR3: TGTGCCAGCAGTTTATTTCGGGGGGGCGGCCACGAGCAGTACTTC. Translation: CASSLFRGGGHEQYF.

The V call is TRBV28, the J call TRBJ2-3; D remains ambiguous. Germline lookup yields CDR1 MDHEN and CDR2 SYDVKM. This CDR3 has 13 residues. Trimming cost V 8 bases and J 8 bases, with 17 bases left between them. In DNA form, the CDR3 reads TGTGCCAGCGAAAATAAGAATGCCGGTACGCAGTATTTT. Translated: CASENKNAGTQYF.

About this clonotype: Its ends do not fully match the called genes, so a read error is possible. This chain connects TRBV7-2 to TRBJ1-1; the D is unclear. This CDR3 contains 16 residues. Germline loops: CDR1 SGHTA, CDR2 FQGNSA. CDR3: CASNLVPVQRNTEAFF. The DNA for the CDR3 is TGTGCCAGCAACTTAGTACCAGTCCAGAGGAACACTGAAGCTTTCTTT.

This clonotype was observed a few times. The gene calls are TRBV7-9 and TRBJ2-1; 13 nucleotides match TRBD2. V shed 4 bases, J shed 3 bases, and the junction held 6 bases outside the gene matches. From germline, CDR1 is SEHNR and CDR2 FQNEAQ (reference sequence). The CDR3 extends over 17 amino acids. CDR3 DNA: TGTGCCAGCAGCTCCGGACTAGCGGGAGCAGTCTACAATGAGCAGTTCTTC. Protein product: CASSSGLAGAVYNEQFF.

Concerning this clonotype itself: A much larger clone sits a single nucleotide away, making a read error possible. The chain couples TRBV24-1 to TRBJ2-1, with 12 positions matching TRBD1. The CDR3 runs 15 residues. From germline, CDR1 is KGHDR and CDR2 SFDVKD. The CDR3 region has the DNA TGTGCCACCAGTGAGACCGGGACAGGGGGCAATAAGCAGTTCTTC. This encodes CATSETGTGGNKQFF.

This clonotype has at least ten counts. J is TRBJ1-6 and V is TRBV12-3 or TRBV12-4; 7 nucleotides match TRBD1. Trimming took 3 bases from V and 7 from J; bases not matched to a gene: 6. The CDR3 consists of 15 residues. CDR3 protein: CASSFDRVGNSPLHF. The CDR3 coding sequence is TGTGCCAGCAGTTTCGACAGGGTGGGGAATTCACCCCTCCACTTT.

V gene TRBV6-1 combines with J gene TRBJ2-2, with D perhaps TRBD2 (5 bases). Germline CDR1 MNHNS, CDR2 SASEGT. V dropped 4 bases and J dropped 5 bases, with 11 bases sitting between them. This CDR3 is built from 14 residues. CDR3 loop: CASSAPGRTGELFF. The CDR3 nucleotides read TGTGCCAGCAGTGCCCCTGGGAGAACCGGGGAGCTGTTTTTT.

This sequence joins TRBV24-1 and TRBJ2-3; maybe TRBD2 (6 bases). V was clipped by 5 bases and J by 0 bases, with 17 bases between them. Germline V gives CDR1 KGHDR, CDR2 SFDVKD. The CDR3 loop spans 17 amino acids. DNA for the CDR3: TGTGCCACCAGTGCCGCCACGGCAGGGACTAGCACAGATACGCAGTATTTT. As protein: CATSAATAGTSTDTQYF.

This clonotype rates as medium-sized. The V call is TRBV4-3, the J call TRBJ2-1; D could derive from TRBD1 or TRBD2 (6 bases each). The CDR3 loop spans 19 amino acids. V gave up 0 bases and J gave up 9 bases, with 27 bases separating them. CDR1 LGHNA and CDR2 YSLEER come from the germline V gene. The CDR3 spells CASSQDSYLSRGRSSEQFF. The DNA for the CDR3 is TGCGCCAGCAGCCAAGACTCCTACCTTAGCCGGGGGCGAAGCAGTGAGCAGTTCTTC.

This clonotype came up a few times. V is TRBV6-1 and J is TRBJ1-1; no firm D call. The V and J ends lost 6 bases and 4 bases respectively, with 12 bases between them. This CDR3 has 13 amino acids. Germline assignment: CDR1 MNHNS and CDR2 SASEGT. CDR3 coding DNA: TGTGCCAGCAGGATGACTCGGAGCACTGAAGCTTTCTTT. It specifies CASRMTRSTEAFF.